One sample yielded the 14 T cell receptor beta chains listed below, sequenced in a study of T-cell memory formation after mild COVID-19. TCRdb redid the calling of the 5' RACE reads with MiXCR, one entry per CDR3 protein. This repertoire shows approximately 150,000 distinct CDR3 sequences, approximately 14% found once; its top ten account for 13% to 15%. Material: PBMCs or a T cell subset sorted from them (not recorded which). These receptor sequences come from an adult woman who had mild COVID-19 (a few samples of this study predate the infection). Cell type and time point are not known.

V usage is TRBV12-3 or TRBV12-4 and J usage is TRBJ2-3; D perhaps matches TRBD1 (5 bases). The CDR3 has 14 amino acids. Trimming took 2 bases from V and 3 from J, leaving 9 bases between them. The CDR3 region is CASSLSRQTDTQYF. The CDR3 DNA follows: TGTGCCAGCAGTTTATCCCGACAGACAGATACGCAGTATTTT.

This clonotype turned up a few times. V gene TRBV5-4 combines with J gene TRBJ1-3; 7 bases are shared with TRBD1. This CDR3 contains 14 residues. Germline V gives CDR1 SGHNT, CDR2 YYREEE (reference sequence). J gave up 11 bases and V 4 bases, and 12 bases lay outside the gene matches. CDR3 nucleotides: TGTGCCAGCAGCCGACAGGGATCCGAGAGGGCCATATATTTT. It encodes CASSRQGSERAIYF.

In this sample, this clonotype turned up a few times. The chain recombines TRBV7-9 with TRBJ1-1; D gene unclear. V gave up 5 bases and J gave up 2 bases, with 12 bases separating them. The CDR3 sequence is 14 residues long. Per germline, CDR1 SEHNR and CDR2 FQNEAQ (reference sequence). Here the CDR3 DNA reads TGTGCCAGCAGCCTTCAGACTGCTAACACTGAAGCTTTCTTT. Encoded protein: CASSLQTANTEAFF.

Many counts were recorded for this clonotype. CDR3 residues: CASTAGEYTYEQYF. The CDR3 DNA sequence: TGTGCCAGCACCGCTGGGGAATATACCTACGAGCAGTACTTC. The chain joins TRBV25-1 to TRBJ2-7; D unclear. CDR1 and CDR2 (germline): MGHDK, SYGVNS. V was cut by 7 bases and J by 2 bases, with 15 bases left in between. This CDR3 has 14 residues.

The chain's CDR3 is CATSTLTTGTGDSYEQYF. In DNA form, the CDR3 reads TGTGCCACCAGCACCCTCACTACCGGGACAGGGGACTCCTACGAGCAGTACTTC. The genes are TRBV15 and TRBJ2-7; 10 nucleotides align to TRBD1. Germline V gene sequence: CDR1 LNHNV, CDR2 YYDKDF (reference sequence). V was clipped by 4 bases and J by 0 bases; unmatched bases: 12. The CDR3 is 18 residues long.

This clonotype occurred many times. The gene calls are TRBV7-2 and TRBJ2-1, with TRBD2 identical over 11 bases. The ends lost 5 bases at V and 7 bases at J; junction bases unmatched: 7. CDR1 and CDR2 from the germline V gene are SGHTA and FQGNSA. The CDR3 has 15 amino acids. CDR3 DNA sequence: TGTGCCAGCAGCCCCGCATGGACTAGCGGGAATGAGCAGTTCTTC. Amino acid sequence: CASSPAWTSGNEQFF.

This chain joins TRBV20-1 and TRBJ2-3; D remains unclear. This CDR3 region has 13 residues. Per germline, CDR1 DFQATT and CDR2 SNEGSKA (reference sequence). Trimming cost V 0 bases and J 6 bases, with 10 bases left between them. The CDR3 reads CSARDRGADTQYF. CDR3 nucleotides: TGCAGTGCTAGAGATCGAGGCGCGGATACGCAGTATTTT.

This clonotype appeared a few times. The genes are TRBV10-3 and TRBJ2-5, with 9 bases aligning to TRBD1. This CDR3 has 15 amino acids. In germline, CDR1 is ENHRY, CDR2 SYGVKD. The junction had 8 bases not matched to a gene; V was cut back by 8 bases and J by 1 base. The chain's CDR3 is CAISTGTGTQETQYF. The CDR3 DNA reads TGTGCCATCTCAACCGGGACAGGGACCCAAGAGACCCAGTACTTC.

The genes are TRBV9 and TRBJ2-5; 7 bases are shared with TRBD2. The length of the CDR3 is 15 residues. Germline V gene sequence: CDR1 SGDLS, CDR2 YYNGEE. V was pared by 0 bases and J by 5 bases, with 7 bases of the junction left unmatched. CDR3 sequence reads: CASSVGGLGGETQYF. The CDR3 region has the DNA TGTGCCAGCAGCGTAGGGGGTCTGGGAGGGGAGACCCAGTACTTC. Complete variable domain (other parts from reference TRBV9 and TRBJ2-5): DSGVTQTPKHLITATGQRVTLRCSPRSGDLSVYWYQQSLDQGLQFLIQYYNGEERAKGNILERFSAQQFPDLHSELNLSSLELGDSALYFCASSVGGLGGETQYFGPGTRLLVL.

This clonotype was seen only a few times. The chain is built from TRBV20-1 and TRBJ2-3; 9 bases match TRBD2. The CDR3 has 14 residues. Losses at the gene ends were 2 bases for V and 1 base for J; bases not matched to a gene: 1. Germline CDR1 is DFQATT and CDR2 is SNEGSKA (reference sequence). The CDR3 protein is CSARPSGGTDTQYF. The DNA of the CDR3 is TGCAGTGCTAGACCTAGCGGGGGCACAGATACGCAGTATTTT.

This clonotype was counted between two and nine times. This chain connects TRBV6-6 to TRBJ1-2; TRBD1 matches 9 bases. The CDR3 loop spans 17 amino acids. V dropped 2 bases and J dropped 2; count of bases not matched to a gene: 9. Per the germline V gene, CDR1 is MNHNY and CDR2 is SVGAGI (reference sequence). The CDR3 DNA is TGTGCCAGCAGTTACCCCCAGGGACAGGGACTGAACTATGGCTACACCTTC. Protein product: CASSYPQGQGLNYGYTF.

In this sample, this clonotype turned up a few times. The chain is built from TRBV4-2 and TRBJ1-1; D may be TRBD1 (6 bases). The CDR3 length is 15 residues. The V end was cut by 5 bases, the J end by 1 base, with 14 bases between. The germline gives CDR1 LGHNA, CDR2 YNFKEQ. The CDR3 coding sequence is TGTGCCAGCAGCACCACCGGACAGTCGAACACTGAAGCTTTCTTT. It encodes CASSTTGQSNTEAFF.

This clonotype was observed a few times. The gene calls are TRBV6-5 and TRBJ2-3; the match to TRBD1 covers 11 bases. The CDR3 has 14 residues. Per the germline V gene, CDR1 is MNHEY and CDR2 is SVGAGI. V was clipped by 4 bases and J by 6 bases; unmatched bases: 3. The CDR3 DNA is TGTGCCAGCAGTTCCGGACAGGGGGCCGATACGCAGTATTTT. It translates to CASSSGQGADTQYF.

The chain has TRBV23-1 and TRBJ2-7; TRBD1 aligns across 7 bases. TRBV23-1 is an ORF for which the function is uncertain. This CDR3 has 15 amino acids. The V gene end was trimmed by 6 bases and the J gene end by 0 bases; junction bases not matched to a gene: 8. The CDR3 nucleotides are TGCGCCAGCAGAGGATCCCGGGACAGCTCCTACGAGCAGTACTTC. It yields the protein CASRGSRDSSYEQYF.